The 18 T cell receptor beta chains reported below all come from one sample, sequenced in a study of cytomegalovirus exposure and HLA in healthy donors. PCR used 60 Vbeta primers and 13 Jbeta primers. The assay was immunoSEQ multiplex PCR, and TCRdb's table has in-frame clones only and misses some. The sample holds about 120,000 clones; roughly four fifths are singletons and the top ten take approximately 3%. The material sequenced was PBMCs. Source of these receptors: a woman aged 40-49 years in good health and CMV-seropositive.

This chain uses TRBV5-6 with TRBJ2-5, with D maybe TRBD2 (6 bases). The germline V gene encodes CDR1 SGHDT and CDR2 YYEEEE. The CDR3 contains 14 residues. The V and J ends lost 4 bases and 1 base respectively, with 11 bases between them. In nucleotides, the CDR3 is TGTGCCAGCAGCCCACCGGGGGTCCAAGAGACCCAGTACTTC. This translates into CASSPPGVQETQYF. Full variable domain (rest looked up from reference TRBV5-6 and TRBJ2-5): DAGVTQSPTHLIKTRGQQVTLRCSPKSGHDTVSWYQQALGQGPQFIFQYYEEEERQRGNFPDRFSGHQFPNYSSELNVNALLLGDSALYLCASSPPGVQETQYFGPGTRLLVL.

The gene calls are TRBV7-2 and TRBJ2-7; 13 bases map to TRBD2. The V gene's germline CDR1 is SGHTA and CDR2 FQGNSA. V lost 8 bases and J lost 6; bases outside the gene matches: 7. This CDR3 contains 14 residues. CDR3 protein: CASALAGGPSEQYF. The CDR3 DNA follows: TGTGCCAGCGCACTAGCGGGAGGGCCGAGCGAGCAGTACTTC.

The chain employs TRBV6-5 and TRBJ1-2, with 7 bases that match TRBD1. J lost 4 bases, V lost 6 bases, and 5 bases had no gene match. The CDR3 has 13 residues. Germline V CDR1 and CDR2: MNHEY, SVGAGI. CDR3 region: CASSLPGGYGYTF. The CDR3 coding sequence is TGTGCCAGCAGCCTTCCAGGGGGCTATGGCTACACCTTC.

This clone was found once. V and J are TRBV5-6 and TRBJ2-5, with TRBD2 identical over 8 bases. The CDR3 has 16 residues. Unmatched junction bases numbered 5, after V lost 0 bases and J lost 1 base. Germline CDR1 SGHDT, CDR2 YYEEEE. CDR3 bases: TGTGCCAGCAGCTTGGGGGCACTAGCGGCCCAAGAGACCCAGTACTTC. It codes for CASSLGALAAQETQYF.

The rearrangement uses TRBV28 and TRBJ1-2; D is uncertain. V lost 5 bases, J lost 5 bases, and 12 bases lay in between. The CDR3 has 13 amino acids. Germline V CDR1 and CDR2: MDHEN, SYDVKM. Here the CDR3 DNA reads TGTGCCAGCAGTATAGTAAGTGATTATGGCTACACCTTC. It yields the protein CASSIVSDYGYTF.

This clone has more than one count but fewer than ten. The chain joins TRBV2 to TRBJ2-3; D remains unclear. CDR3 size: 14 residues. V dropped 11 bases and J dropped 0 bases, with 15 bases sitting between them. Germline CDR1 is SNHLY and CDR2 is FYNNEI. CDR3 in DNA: TGTGCCGGAGCTGGGTTGATTAGCACAGATACGCAGTATTTT. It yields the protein CAGAGLISTDTQYF.

CDR3 bases: TGTGCCAGTACATTAGGAGACGGTGGCTTAGGGGGTGAAGCTTTCTTT. Translated, it gives CASTLGDGGLGGEAFF. The gene calls are TRBV19 and TRBJ1-1; possibly TRBD1 for D (6 bases). Germline loops: CDR1 LNHDA, CDR2 SQIVND (reference sequence). The CDR3 is made up of 16 amino acids. V was clipped by 7 bases and J by 7 bases, with 25 bases between them.

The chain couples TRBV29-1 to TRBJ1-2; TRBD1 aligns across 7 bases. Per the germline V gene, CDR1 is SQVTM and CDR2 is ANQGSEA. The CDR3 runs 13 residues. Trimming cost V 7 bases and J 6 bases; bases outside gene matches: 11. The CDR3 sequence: CSARGTVNHGYTF. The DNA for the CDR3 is TGCAGCGCTCGAGGGACAGTCAACCATGGCTACACCTTC.

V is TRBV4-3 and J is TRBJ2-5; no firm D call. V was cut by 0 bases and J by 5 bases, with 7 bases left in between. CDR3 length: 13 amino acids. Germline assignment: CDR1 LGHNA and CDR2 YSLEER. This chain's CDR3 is CASSQDPRETQYF. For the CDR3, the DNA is TGCGCCAGCAGCCAAGACCCCAGGGAGACCCAGTACTTC.

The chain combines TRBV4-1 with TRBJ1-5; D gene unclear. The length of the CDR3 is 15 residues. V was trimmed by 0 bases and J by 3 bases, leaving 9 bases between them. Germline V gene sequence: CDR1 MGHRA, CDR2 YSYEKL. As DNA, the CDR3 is TGCGCCAGCAGCCAAGAGGCGGCATACAATCAGCCCCAGCATTTT. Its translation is CASSQEAAYNQPQHF.

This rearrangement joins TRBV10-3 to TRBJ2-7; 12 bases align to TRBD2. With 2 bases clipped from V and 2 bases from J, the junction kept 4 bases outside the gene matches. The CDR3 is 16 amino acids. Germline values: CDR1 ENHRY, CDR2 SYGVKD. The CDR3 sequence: CAISEGSSGRAYEQYF. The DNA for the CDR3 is TGTGCCATCAGTGAGGGATCTAGCGGGAGGGCCTACGAGCAGTACTTC.

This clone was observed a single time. CDR3 protein: CASSTFHRGSNQPQHF. In DNA, the CDR3 is TGTGCCAGTAGTACCTTCCACAGGGGAAGCAATCAGCCCCAGCATTTT. The V and J genes are TRBV19 and TRBJ1-5; 7 bases match TRBD1. V lost 4 bases and J lost 1; bases outside the gene matches: 7. CDR3 length: 16 residues. Germline values: CDR1 LNHDA, CDR2 SQIVND (reference sequence). Supplemented by reference TRBV19 and TRBJ1-5, the full variable domain reads DGGITQSPKYLFRKEGQNVTLSCEQNLNHDAMYWYRQDPGQGLRLIYYSQIVNDFQKGDIAEGYSVSREKKESFPLTVTSAQKNPTAFYLCASSTFHRGSNQPQHFGDGTRLSIL.

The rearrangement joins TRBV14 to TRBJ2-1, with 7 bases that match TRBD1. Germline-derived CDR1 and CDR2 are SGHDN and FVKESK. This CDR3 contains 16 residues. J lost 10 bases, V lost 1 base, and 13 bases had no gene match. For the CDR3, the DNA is TGTGCCAGCAGCCAAGTACCGGTCCAACAGGGGCGGGAGCAGTTCTTC. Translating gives CASSQVPVQQGREQFF.

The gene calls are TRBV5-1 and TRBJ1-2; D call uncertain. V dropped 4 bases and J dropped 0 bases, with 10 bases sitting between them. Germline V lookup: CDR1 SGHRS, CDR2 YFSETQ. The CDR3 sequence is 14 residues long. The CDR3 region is CASSRQAANYGYTF. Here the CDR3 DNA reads TGCGCCAGCAGCCGTCAGGCCGCTAACTATGGCTACACCTTC.

CDR3 amino acids: CASRQTVDRGNTEAFF. CDR3 nucleotide sequence: TGTGCCAGTAGACAAACCGTTGACAGGGGGAACACTGAAGCTTTCTTT. The chain couples TRBV19 to TRBJ1-1; 8 positions agree with TRBD1. The CDR3 is 16 amino acids. Unmatched junction bases numbered 10, after V lost 6 bases and J lost 1 base. Per the germline V gene, CDR1 is LNHDA and CDR2 is SQIVND (reference sequence).

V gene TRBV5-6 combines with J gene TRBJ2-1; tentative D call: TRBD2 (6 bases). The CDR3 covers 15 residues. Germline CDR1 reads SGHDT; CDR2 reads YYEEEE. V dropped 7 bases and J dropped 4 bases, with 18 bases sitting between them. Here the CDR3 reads CASETALAPYNEQFF. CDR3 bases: TGTGCCAGCGAAACAGCACTAGCACCTTACAATGAGCAGTTCTTC.

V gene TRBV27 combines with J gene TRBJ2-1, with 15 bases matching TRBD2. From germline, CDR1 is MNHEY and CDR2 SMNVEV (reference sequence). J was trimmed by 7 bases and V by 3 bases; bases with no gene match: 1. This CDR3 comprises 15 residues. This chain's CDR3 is CASSLGLAGGNEQFF. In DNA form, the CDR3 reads TGTGCCAGCAGTTTGGGACTAGCGGGAGGTAATGAGCAGTTCTTC.

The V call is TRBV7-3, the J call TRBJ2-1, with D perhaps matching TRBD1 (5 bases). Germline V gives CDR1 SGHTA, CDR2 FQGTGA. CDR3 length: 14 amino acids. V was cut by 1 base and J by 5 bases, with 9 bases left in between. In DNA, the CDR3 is TGTGCCAGCAGCTTAAGGGGCTTACACAATGAGCAGTTCTTC. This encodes CASSLRGLHNEQFF.